This TCR beta chain derives from a study of T-cell reconstitution after alpha-beta-depleted transplantation in children (dated by TCRdb to 2016 to 2017). Broadly, across the study: T-cell immune reconstitution after TCRalphabeta/CD19-depleted allogeneic hematopoietic cell transplantation in children was quantitatively tracked in the study by means of TCR repertoire profiling. Summary of the overall study and its limitations: The apparently early alphabetaT-cell count recovery about two months after transplant was reportedly dependent on only several hundred rapidly expanded clones derived from non-depleted graft cells. In some patients, high TCRbeta diversity at day 60 was attributed to recipient T cells and intrathymic progenitors that had survived conditioning. The frequencies of hyperexpanded clones fell over the following months, and after one year, T-cell counts and TCRbeta diversity were mostly attributed to newly produced T cells.

The meaning of the sample's treatment or condition label: allogeneic hematopoietic cell transplantation with graft depleted of TCRalphabeta T cells and CD19 B cells. The transplant recipients were children given TCRalphabeta/CD19-depleted allogeneic hematopoietic cell grafts. Including cysteine and phenylalanine, the CDR3 has 12 amino acids. CDR3 DNA only is kept here, 36 bases in frame from base 1. V is pared back by 5 bases and J by 7 bases, with 8 bases lying between the germline termini. CDR1 and CDR2, per the germline V gene, are SGHVS and FQNEAQ. Library creation used PCR. Reads for this sample came from an Illumina HiSeq 2500. TCR libraries were prepared with molecular barcoding, using unique molecular identifiers to normalize TCRbeta repertoire quantification. TCRdb itself trimmed the public reads at Q25 with fastp, ran MiXCR and retained productive beta chains. CDR3 protein sequences are deduplicated, and each keeps its most common genes and DNA. This sample is represented by 240,000 or so distinct CDR3 sequences; 7.5% to 9.5% of them were singletons. The ten most abundant clones make up nearly 6.5% of the sample.

This clonotype was seen repeatedly, ten times or more. It has no known antigen specificity. Base-call qualities are not available, and no considerably larger clone is one nucleotide away. The chain links TRBV7-8 with TRBJ1-4; D gene: possibly TRBD1, on 6 matching bases. The specimen was PBMCs, mostly from graft donor cells, collected 180 days after TCRalphabeta/CD19-depleted stem cell transplant. The receptor was isolated from a male patient aged 10 to 17 who had a stem cell transplant for acute lymphoblastic leukemia, so the T cells may come from the graft donor. In nucleotide form, the sequence is TGTGCCAGCAGCAACAGGGTTGAAAAACTGTTTTTT. This yields the protein CASSNRVEKLFF.